This note documents a single T cell receptor (beta chain) sequence. What it binds is unknown. The read is 3 residues too short to cover the CDR3 end, so that end is filled in from the germline J gene. Sequencing was performed with immunoSEQ multiplex PCR; in TCRdb, only in-frame clones are kept and a portion is missing. The listing contains 25,000 to 35,000 clones. This entry belongs to a study of Tregs in tolerant kidney transplant recipients. The study, taken as a whole, reports: The most relevant donor-specific Treg TCRbeta repertoire apparently came from expansion with activated donor B cells. Findings come from small patient numbers and require larger validation.

This CDR3 has 14 residues. Germline V lookup: CDR1 MNHEY, CDR2 SVGEGT. V lost 2 bases and J lost 2; bases outside the gene matches: 3. The rearrangement joins TRBV6-2 or TRBV6-3 to TRBJ2-7; TRBD1 matches at 7 bases. The receptor was isolated from a human donor who received a combined kidney and bone marrow transplant. The sample consisted of CD8+ T cells from blood, taken before the transplant. The CDR3 loop is CASSYGQGAYEQYF. The part of the CDR3 DNA that was read is TGTGCCAGCAGTTACGGTCAGGGGGCCTACGAG.